Presented here are 4 T cell receptor beta chains from one specimen sequenced in a study of STAT5B mutations in CD4+ large granular lymphocyte leukemia. Some clones are missing from TCRdb's copy, which holds only in-frame ones; the method was immunoSEQ multiplex PCR. Here the sample spans some 21,000 clones, over 60% being singletons. The sequenced material came from CD4+ T cells from blood buffy coats. The receptors shown here come from a human donor in good health.

J is TRBJ2-7 and V is TRBV11-3; possibly TRBD2 for D (5 bases). Germline V gene lookup returns CDR1 SGHNT and CDR2 YENEEA. CDR3 size: 15 residues. V lost 2 bases to trimming and J lost 7 bases, with 18 bases between them. The CDR3 sequence: CASSLSGYPTGEQYF. Here the CDR3 DNA reads TGTGCCAGCAGCTTATCGGGGTACCCCACTGGGGAGCAGTACTTC.

This clone was counted between two and nine times. The chain uses TRBV10-3 and TRBJ1-1; 7 bases fit TRBD1. The CDR3 runs to 13 residues. In germline, CDR1 is ENHRY, CDR2 SYGVKD. Trimming removed 6 bases from V and 3 bases from J; junction bases left unmatched: 4. In nucleotides, the CDR3 is TGTGCCATCAGACGAGACAGGGACACTGAAGCTTTCTTT. Protein: CAIRRDRDTEAFF.

This chain connects TRBV6-1 to TRBJ2-5; D not resolved. Trimming took off 1 base at V and 4 bases at J, with 7 bases between the two ends. CDR3 length equals 13 residues. Looked up from germline, CDR1 is MNHNS and CDR2 is SASEGT. The CDR3 coding sequence is TGTGCCAGCAGTGAAGTGGGTAGAGAGACCCAGTACTTC. It codes for CASSEVGRETQYF.

The chain joins TRBV4-2 to TRBJ2-1; 7 bases map to TRBD2. Germline CDR1 and CDR2: LGHNA and YNFKEQ. With V trimmed by 0 bases and J by 7 bases, 12 bases remained unmatched. The CDR3 length is 17 residues. The CDR3 protein is CASSQDFIGLVGNEQFF. The CDR3, as DNA: TGTGCCAGCAGCCAAGATTTCATAGGACTAGTGGGGAATGAGCAGTTCTTC.